Listed here are 24 T cell receptor beta chains from one sample, sequenced in a study of early stage breast cancer tumors. Using immunoSEQ multiplex PCR, the repertoire was profiled, and TCRdb retains in-frame clones only, with some absent. The sample lists almost 55,000 clones, under 95% occurring once. The sequencing sample was made of blood. Receptor source: a person aged 65 to 79 with breast cancer.

The V call is TRBV6-6, the J call TRBJ2-5; 9 positions match TRBD1. The CDR3 contains 15 residues. V lost 5 bases, J lost 2 bases, and 6 bases stayed unmatched. Germline V gene lookup returns CDR1 MNHNY and CDR2 SVGAGI (reference sequence). The DNA for the CDR3 is TGTGCCAGCAGTCCTAACGACAGGGGGCAAGAGACCCAGTACTTC. Translated: CASSPNDRGQETQYF.

This chain connects TRBV7-2 to TRBJ1-6, with TRBD1 as a possible D gene (6 bases). Trimming removed 0 bases at V and 14 bases at J, with 17 bases between. This CDR3 has 15 residues. The germline CDR1 and CDR2 sequences are SGHTA and FQGNSA. This CDR3 is CASSLALLTGISLHF. CDR3 DNA sequence: TGTGCCAGCAGCTTAGCGCTATTAACAGGGATCTCCCTCCACTTT.

This sequence joins TRBV28 and TRBJ2-7, with TRBD2 matching over 9 bases. V shed 4 bases and J 3 bases; nucleotides not matched to a gene: 10. Germline V CDR1 and CDR2: MDHEN, SYDVKM. This CDR3 region has 16 residues. CDR3 loop: CASSSAGGQRGYEQYF. The CDR3 DNA sequence: TGTGCCAGCAGTTCAGCGGGGGGACAACGGGGCTACGAGCAGTACTTC.

This chain joins TRBV6-4 and TRBJ1-1; 7 bases align to TRBD1. CDR3 length equals 13 residues. Germline trimming cut 9 bases from V and 7 bases from J; bases unmatched to any gene: 11. Per the germline V gene, CDR1 is MRHNA and CDR2 is SNTAGT. The CDR3 loop is CASTYYRDSEAFF. DNA for the CDR3: TGTGCCAGTACTTATTACCGGGACAGTGAAGCTTTCTTT.

In the case of this clone: Sequence at one end of the junction differs from germline and may be a read error. The V call is TRBV7-2, the J call TRBJ2-3; 12 bases are shared with TRBD2. Germline CDR1 reads SGHTA; CDR2 reads FQGNSA. The CDR3 consists of 16 residues. The CDR3 protein is CASSSRLAGVTDTQYF. The CDR3 DNA follows: TGTGCCAGCAGCTCGAGACTAGCGGGGGTGACAGATACTCAGTATTTT. Full variable domain (remainder filled in from reference TRBV7-2 and TRBJ2-3): GAGVSQSPSNKVTEKGKDVELRCDPISGHTALYWYRQSLGQGLEFLIYFQGNSAPDKSGLPSDRFSAERTGGSVSTLTIQRTQQEDSAVYLCASSSRLAGVTDTQYFGPGTRLTVL.

This clone was seen just once. The chain has TRBV25-1 and TRBJ1-6; the D gene is possibly TRBD1 (5 bases). From germline, CDR1 is MGHDK and CDR2 SYGVNS. Deletions cut 2 bases from V and 9 bases from J, with 17 bases between. The CDR3 is made up of 16 amino acids. CDR3 amino acids: CASSETQGTTFSPLHF. Here the CDR3 DNA reads TGTGCCAGCAGTGAAACCCAGGGTACCACCTTTTCACCCCTCCACTTT.

This clone showed up just once. The CDR3 bases are TGTGCCAGCAGGTTACAACAGGGATCCCGAGGCTACACCTTC. This codes for CASRLQQGSRGYTF. The chain combines TRBV28 with TRBJ1-2; possibly TRBD1 for D (6 bases). Germline lookup yields CDR1 MDHEN and CDR2 SYDVKM. This CDR3 is 14 amino acids long. V shed 6 bases and J shed 8 bases, with 19 bases lying between them.

The CDR3, as DNA: TGTGCCAGCAGCTTAGTAACGGGACAGGGTGACCACTATGGCTACACCTTC. It codes for CASSLVTGQGDHYGYTF. V gene TRBV7-2 combines with J gene TRBJ1-2; 9 nucleotides agree with TRBD1. V lost 1 base and J lost 3; bases outside the gene matches: 9. CDR1 and CDR2 (germline): SGHTA, FQGNSA. CDR3 length: 17 amino acids.

The chain's CDR3 is CASSSRAANYGYTF. The CDR3 region has the DNA TGTGCCAGCAGTTCCAGGGCAGCTAACTATGGCTACACCTTC. The rearrangement uses TRBV28 and TRBJ1-2; maybe TRBD1 (5 bases). This CDR3 is built from 14 residues. The V and J ends lost 4 bases and 0 bases respectively, with 9 bases between them. Germline CDR1 MDHEN, CDR2 SYDVKM.

The CDR3 nucleotides read TGTGCCAGCAGCGGACTAGGGAGGGGCCAAAAACTGTTTTTT. This encodes CASSGLGRGQKLFF. The chain joins TRBV2 to TRBJ1-4, with D maybe TRBD1 (5 bases). Germline V CDR1 and CDR2: SNHLY, FYNNEI. This CDR3 contains 14 residues. V was shortened by 6 bases and J by 9 bases, with 17 bases between the two germline ends.

The rearrangement links TRBV27 to TRBJ1-1; TRBD1 matches 11 bases. Trimming removed 5 bases from V and 10 bases from J; junction bases left unmatched: 12. Germline V gene lookup returns CDR1 MNHEY and CDR2 SMNVEV (reference sequence). The CDR3 totals 15 residues. The CDR3 coding sequence is TGTGCCAGCAGTCGCCGGACAGGGGGCGCAGAGGGAGCTTTCTTT. The encoded protein is CASSRRTGGAEGAFF.

The rearrangement joins TRBV7-9 to TRBJ2-5; unclear D gene. The V gene's germline CDR1 is SEHNR and CDR2 FQNEAQ (reference sequence). The CDR3 length is 12 residues. The germline V and J ends were trimmed by 2 bases and 5 bases, with 6 bases remaining between them. Written as DNA, the CDR3 is TGTGCCAGCAGCTTAATCTCCGAGACCCAGTACTTC. It is translated as CASSLISETQYF.

This clone was counted between two and nine times. The chain has TRBV6-1 and TRBJ2-7, with TRBD1 identical over 7 bases. Trimming at V came to 4 bases and at J to 4 bases, leaving 10 bases not matched to a gene. From germline, CDR1 is MNHNS and CDR2 SASEGT. CDR3 length: 15 amino acids. CDR3 loop: CASSGSSGTAYEQYF. The CDR3 nucleotides are TGTGCCAGCAGTGGCTCATCTGGGACAGCTTACGAGCAGTACTTC.

This clone appeared once. This rearrangement joins TRBV18 to TRBJ2-1, with 11 bases lining up with TRBD2. J gave up 5 bases and V 0 bases, and 0 bases lay outside the gene matches. The CDR3 length is 15 residues. CDR1 is KGHSH and CDR2 is LQKENI in the germline V gene. CDR3 coding DNA: TGTGCCAGCTCACCACCGGGACTAGCGGACAATGAGCAGTTCTTC. This sequence encodes CASSPPGLADNEQFF.

V usage is TRBV11-3 and J usage is TRBJ2-5; TRBD1 matches at 9 bases. Germline lookup yields CDR1 SGHNT and CDR2 YENEEA. The CDR3 totals 14 residues. J was trimmed by 5 bases and V by 4 bases; bases with no gene match: 5. As DNA, the CDR3 is TGTGCCAGCAGCTCGGGACAGGGTGGGGAGACCCAGTACTTC. Encoded protein: CASSSGQGGETQYF.

The J gene is TRBJ2-3, the V gene TRBV29-1; possibly TRBD2 for D (6 bases). V was clipped by 6 bases and J by 5 bases, with 12 bases between them. Germline-derived CDR1 and CDR2 are SQVTM and ANQGSEA. This CDR3 is 12 amino acids long. CDR3 in DNA: TGCAGCGTCCGGGAGACGAGAGATACGCAGTATTTT. Its translation is CSVRETRDTQYF.

This clone showed up just once. The rearrangement joins TRBV6-1 to TRBJ1-2; 8 bases align to TRBD1. CDR1 MNHNS and CDR2 SASEGT come from the germline V gene. V was pared by 1 base and J by 3 bases, with 7 bases of the junction left unmatched. The CDR3 is 16 residues long. The CDR3 sequence: CASSEEVQGADYGYTF. CDR3 DNA sequence: TGTGCCAGCAGTGAAGAGGTGCAGGGGGCCGACTATGGCTACACCTTC.

CDR3 coding DNA: TGCACCATTCCCCCGACTGTACTAAATGAGCAGTTCTTC. Protein sequence: CTIPPTVLNEQFF. The chain employs TRBV1 and TRBJ2-1; the D call TRBD2 from the table was never checked on the DNA. TRBV1 is designated a pseudogene. This CDR3 region has 13 residues.

The gene calls are TRBV7-9 and TRBJ1-1, with TRBD1 identical over 8 bases. The junction had 6 bases not matched to a gene; V was cut back by 5 bases and J by 1 base. Germline V gene data show CDR1 as SEHNR and CDR2 as FQNEAQ (reference sequence). This CDR3 comprises 15 residues. The CDR3 DNA sequence: TGTGCCAGCAGCCCCGGACAGGGAAGGAACACTGAAGCTTTCTTT. It specifies CASSPGQGRNTEAFF.

This clone was detected once. The chain uses TRBV6-5 and TRBJ2-7; 8 bases match TRBD2. This CDR3 comprises 11 residues. Germline CDR1 MNHEY, CDR2 SVGAGI. The CDR3 sequence: CVREGSYEQYF. CDR3 sequence (DNA): TGTGTCCGGGAGGGATCCTACGAGCAGTACTTC.

CDR3 coding DNA: TGTGCCAGCAGCATTTCCGGGACAGGCCTTAAGGAGCAGTACTTC. This sequence encodes CASSISGTGLKEQYF. The rearrangement uses TRBV28 and TRBJ2-7; 8 nucleotides agree with TRBD1. The CDR3 sequence is 15 residues long. The germline CDR1 and CDR2 sequences are MDHEN and SYDVKM. The trim removed 6 bases at V and 7 bases at J, leaving 14 bases unmatched.

The J gene is TRBJ2-5, the V gene TRBV9, with D perhaps TRBD2 (7 bases). Trimming removed 4 bases at V and 3 bases at J, with 19 bases between. Germline V lookup: CDR1 SGDLS, CDR2 YYNGEE. The CDR3 is 16 amino acids. The DNA of the CDR3 is TGTGCCAGCAGCCCAGTAGGGGGAGGGCTCAAAGAGACCCAGTACTTC. The encoded protein is CASSPVGGGLKETQYF.

This clone was found once. This chain joins TRBV5-4 and TRBJ1-1; TRBD1 matches 10 bases. CDR3 size: 15 residues. The V gene end was trimmed by 5 bases and the J gene end by 3 bases; junction bases not matched to a gene: 7. Looked up from germline, CDR1 is SGHNT and CDR2 is YYREEE (reference sequence). CDR3 bases: TGTGCCAGCAGGTCGACAGGGGGCCGTCACACTGAAGCTTTCTTT. It is translated as CASRSTGGRHTEAFF.

This chain joins TRBV11-2 and TRBJ2-3; 8 nucleotides match TRBD1. CDR1 is SGHAT and CDR2 is FQNNGV in the germline V gene. This CDR3 has 14 residues. Germline trimming cut 5 bases from V and 8 bases from J; bases unmatched to any gene: 9. The CDR3 DNA reads as TGTGCCAGCAGCCTCGGGACAGGAAGGTTTACGCAGTATTTT. Translating it yields CASSLGTGRFTQYF.